Given below is one TCR beta chain in context. The length of the CDR3 is 15 residues. Germline values: CDR1 DFQATT, CDR2 SNEGSKA (reference sequence). The trim removed 6 bases at V and 4 bases at J, leaving 8 bases unmatched. TCRdb independently ran MiXCR on the RT-PCR reads; one entry per CDR3 protein. The sample yields almost 700,000 distinct CDR3 sequences, 14% seen once. Sequenced sample: memory CD4+ T cells from blood. The chain recombines TRBV20-1 with TRBJ2-1, with 11 positions matching TRBD2. The sequence was obtained from a female donor in good health, serving as a healthy control. The CDR3 nucleotides are TGCAGTGCGCACCAGACTAGCGGGGCGTACAATGAGCAGTTCTTC. This sequence encodes CSAHQTSGAYNEQFF.